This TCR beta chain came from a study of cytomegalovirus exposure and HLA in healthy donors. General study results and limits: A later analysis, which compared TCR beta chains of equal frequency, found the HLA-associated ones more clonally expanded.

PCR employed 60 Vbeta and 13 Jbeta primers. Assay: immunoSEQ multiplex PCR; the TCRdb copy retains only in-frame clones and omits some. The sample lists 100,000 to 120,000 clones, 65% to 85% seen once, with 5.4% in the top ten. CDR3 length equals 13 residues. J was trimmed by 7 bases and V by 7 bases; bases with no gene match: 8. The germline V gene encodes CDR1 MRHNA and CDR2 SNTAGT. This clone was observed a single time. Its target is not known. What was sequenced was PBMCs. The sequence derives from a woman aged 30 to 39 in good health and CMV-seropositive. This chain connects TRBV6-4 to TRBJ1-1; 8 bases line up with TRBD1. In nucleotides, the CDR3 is TGTGCCAGCATGGCCACAGGGGGAGTTGAAGCTTTCTTT. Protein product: CASMATGGVEAFF.